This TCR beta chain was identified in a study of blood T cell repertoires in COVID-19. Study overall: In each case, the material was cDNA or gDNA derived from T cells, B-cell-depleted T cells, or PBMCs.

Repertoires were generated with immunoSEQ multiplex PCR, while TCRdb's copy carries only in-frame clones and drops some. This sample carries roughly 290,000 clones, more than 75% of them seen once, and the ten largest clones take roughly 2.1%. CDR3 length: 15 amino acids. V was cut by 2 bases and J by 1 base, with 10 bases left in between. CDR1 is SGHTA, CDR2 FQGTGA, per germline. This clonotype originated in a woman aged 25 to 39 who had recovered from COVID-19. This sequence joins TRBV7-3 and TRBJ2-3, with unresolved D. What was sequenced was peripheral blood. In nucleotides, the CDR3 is TGTGCCAGCAGCTTATCCCCCCGGGGCACAGATACGCAGTATTTT. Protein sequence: CASSLSPRGTDTQYF.